A single sample gave rise to the 9 T cell receptor beta chains below, sequenced in a study of T cells in Graves' hyperthyroidism and ophthalmopathy (dated by TCRdb to about 2019). Library creation used multiplex PCR. Sequencing used an Illumina HiSeq 2000. The TCR beta CDR3 regions were amplified from the RNA transcripts. The TCR CDR3 was subjected to a first round of RT-PCR using the HTBI primer set and the Qiagen OneStep RT-PCR kit. TCRdb trimmed the raw reads at Q25, called clones with MiXCR and kept productive beta chains. Every CDR3 protein is listed once, alongside the most common genes and DNA of its rows. In this sample the table shows 300,000 to 450,000 distinct CDR3 sequences, around a sixth of which occur a single time. The top ten clonotypes cover about 14% of the sample. Material: blood. The source is a woman aged 40-49 years with Graves' ophthalmopathy.

The CDR3 region has the DNA TGTGCCAGCAGAACCTTTTCCTATCTGGGACAGGGGGCTGACATTCAGTACTTC. Its protein product is CASRTFSYLGQGADIQYF. The chain carries TRBV27 and TRBJ2-4; the match to TRBD1 covers 12 bases. The germline gives CDR1 MNHEY, CDR2 SMNVEV (reference sequence). With V trimmed by 6 bases and J by 8 bases, 17 bases remained unmatched. The CDR3 loop spans 18 amino acids.

This clonotype was seen ten or more times. V usage is TRBV2 and J usage is TRBJ1-5; possible D gene TRBD1, 6 bases. Trimming stripped 5 bases from V and 0 bases from J, with 14 bases between. The CDR3 has 16 residues. Germline V gene lookup returns CDR1 SNHLY and CDR2 FYNNEI. The CDR3 reads CASSTRTEPSNQPQHF. The CDR3 DNA sequence: TGTGCCAGCAGTACCCGGACAGAACCTAGCAATCAGCCCCAGCATTTT. The full variable domain, with the rest looked up from reference TRBV2 and TRBJ1-5, is EPEVTQTPSHQVTQMGQEVILRCVPISNHLYFYWYRQILGQKVEFLVSFYNNEISEKSEIFDDQFSVERPDGSNFTLKIRSTKLEDSAMYFCASSTRTEPSNQPQHFGDGTRLSIL.

This clonotype was recorded at least ten times. The chain combines TRBV19 with TRBJ1-1; D call uncertain. V gave up 3 bases and J gave up 8 bases, with 19 bases separating them. The CDR3 contains 15 residues. Germline V CDR1 and CDR2: LNHDA, SQIVND (reference sequence). CDR3 in amino acids: CASSMVVASSDEAFF. The CDR3 bases are TGTGCCAGTAGTATGGTGGTCGCATCATCGGACGAAGCTTTCTTT.

This clonotype was observed many times. The chain carries TRBV6-1 and TRBJ1-1, with a weak D call TRBD1 (6 bases). This CDR3 is 12 amino acids long. V lost 6 bases and J 7 bases, leaving 12 bases between the germline ends. Germline lookup yields CDR1 MNHNS and CDR2 SASEGT. CDR3 sequence reads: CASSRDTNEAFF. The CDR3 DNA sequence: TGTGCCAGCAGCCGGGACACCAATGAAGCTTTCTTT.

The V and J genes are TRBV6-9 and TRBJ1-1; 8 bases map to TRBD1. The ends lost 6 bases at V and 4 bases at J; junction bases unmatched: 7. The CDR3 consists of 14 residues. The V gene's germline CDR1 is MNHGY and CDR2 SVAAGI. DNA of the CDR3: TGTGCCAGCAGGAAGGACAGGGCGGGCACTGAAGCTTTCTTT. Its translation is CASRKDRAGTEAFF.

This clonotype has only a few counts. At one end, the junction sequence differs from germline, possibly due to a read error. CDR3 sequence (DNA): TGTGCCAGCAGCAAGCAAGCGGGACGGGAAGAGACTCAGTACTTC. Translation: CASSKQAGREETQYF. The J gene is TRBJ2-5, the V gene TRBV7-2; 7 nucleotides agree with TRBD2. The germline gives CDR1 SGHTA, CDR2 FQGNSA. This CDR3 has 15 residues.

As to this clonotype: An end of the junction differs from the germline gene, which may be a read error. The CDR3 loop is CASSSSETVNYGYNF. For the CDR3, the DNA is TGTGCCAGCAGTTCTTCTGAGACTGTTAACTATGGCTACAACTTC. The rearrangement joins TRBV27 to TRBJ1-2; no firm D call. The CDR3 runs 15 residues. Germline assignment: CDR1 MNHEY and CDR2 SMNVEV (reference sequence).

This clonotype was seen only a few times. The chain carries TRBV12-3 or TRBV12-4 and TRBJ2-7; D possibly matches TRBD1 or TRBD2 (6 bases each). This CDR3 is 15 amino acids long. The V gene lost 6 bases and the J gene lost 2 bases, with 17 bases spanning the gap. The CDR3 nucleotides are TGTGCCAGCAGCCGCGGGGACACCATTCCCTACGAGCAGTACTTC. Amino acids: CASSRGDTIPYEQYF.

This clonotype was seen repeatedly, ten times or more. This chain links TRBV12-3 or TRBV12-4 with TRBJ2-2; no clear D gene. V shed 5 bases and J shed 3 bases, with 13 bases lying between them. CDR3 length: 15 amino acids. The chain's CDR3 is CASSDDAYYTGELFF. CDR3 sequence (DNA): TGTGCCAGCAGTGATGACGCATATTACACCGGGGAGCTGTTTTTT.